Listed below are T cell receptor beta chains from one sample, sequenced in a study of beta chain features in type 1 diabetes. The method was immunoSEQ multiplex PCR; TCRdb's version includes in-frame clones alone and lacks a portion of them. This sample has around 250,000 clones; 13% to 15% occur once, and the top ten carry more than 0.02%. Sequencing input: naive CD4+ T cells from blood. The receptors originated from a woman aged 40 to 49 in good health. The CDR3 runs from the conserved cysteine through the conserved F or W. D genes are given only for firm matches. Size is omitted from some rows. Given values are once, few, many or a class for expanded clones.

>TRBD1|NA|TRBJ2-2|TRBV19
CASSIMGQGNTGELFF
TGTGCCAGTAGTATTATGGGACAGGGGAACACCGGGGAGCTGTTTTTT
>NA|NA|TRBJ2-5|TRBV7-7
CASSLVLSAQETQYF
TGTGCCAGCAGCTTAGTTCTGAGCGCCCAAGAGACCCAGTACTTC
>TRBD1|few|TRBJ1-2|TRBV5-1
CASSFDRGYGYTF
TGCGCCAGCAGCTTCGACAGGGGATATGGCTACACCTTC
>NA|NA|TRBJ2-1|TRBV5-1
CASSPLADTSYNEQFF
TGCGCCAGCAGCCCGCTAGCCGACACCTCCTACAATGAGCAGTTCTTC
>NA|NA|TRBJ2-7|TRBV18
CASSPRASYEQYF
TGTGCCAGCTCTCCACGGGCCTCCTACGAGCAGTACTTC
>TRBD1|few|TRBJ2-7|TRBV25-1
CASSYWDSPYEQYF
TGTGCCAGCAGTTACTGGGACAGCCCCTACGAGCAGTACTTC
>NA|few|TRBJ2-7|TRBV5-1
CASSLGREQYF
TGCGCCAGCAGCTTGGGTCGCGAGCAGTACTTC
>TRBD2|few|TRBJ2-3|TRBV2
CASSEGRGSTDTQYF
TGTGCCAGCAGTGAGGGGCGGGGGAGCACAGATACGCAGTATTTT
>NA|NA|TRBJ1-1|TRBV18
CASSPQRQILSEAFF
TGTGCCAGCTCACCCCAGAGGCAGATACTTTCTGAAGCTTTCTTT
>NA|NA|TRBJ2-7|TRBV6-5
CASKKIVAGSYEQYF
TGTGCCAGCAAGAAGATAGTGGCGGGATCCTACGAGCAGTACTTC
>TRBD2|NA|TRBJ2-1|TRBV5-4
CASSFGLVGGLAGTYNEQFF
TGTGCCAGCAGTTTCGGATTGGTAGGAGGACTAGCGGGGACATACAATGAGCAGTTCTTC
>TRBD1|NA|TRBJ2-5|TRBV29-1
CSSNRGQETQYF
TGCAGCTCAAACAGGGGCCAAGAGACCCAGTACTTC
>NA|NA|TRBJ1-4|TRBV2
CASTRDATNEKLFF
TGTGCCAGCACCCGGGATGCAACTAATGAAAAACTGTTTTTT
>NA|NA|TRBJ1-3|TRBV29-1
CSVELGGAGNTIYF
TGCAGCGTTGAATTGGGCGGGGCTGGAAACACCATATATTTT